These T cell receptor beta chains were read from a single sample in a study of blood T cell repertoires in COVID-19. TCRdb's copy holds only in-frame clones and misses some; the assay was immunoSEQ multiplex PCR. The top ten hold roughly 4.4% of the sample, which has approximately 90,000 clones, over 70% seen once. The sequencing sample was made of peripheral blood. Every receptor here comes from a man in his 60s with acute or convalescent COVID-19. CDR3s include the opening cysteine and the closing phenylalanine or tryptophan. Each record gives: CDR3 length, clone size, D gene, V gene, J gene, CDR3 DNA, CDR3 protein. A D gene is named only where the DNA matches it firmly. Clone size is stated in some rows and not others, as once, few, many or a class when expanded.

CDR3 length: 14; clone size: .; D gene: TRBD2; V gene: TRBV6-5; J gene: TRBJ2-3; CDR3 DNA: TGTGCCAGCAGCTCTAGCGGGAGGGGTGATACGCAGTATTTT; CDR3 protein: CASSSSGRGDTQYF
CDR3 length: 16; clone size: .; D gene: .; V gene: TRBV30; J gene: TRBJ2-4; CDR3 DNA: TGTGCCTGGAGTGGACAGTATGGATTAGCCAAAAACATTCAGTACTTC; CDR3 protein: CAWSGQYGLAKNIQYF
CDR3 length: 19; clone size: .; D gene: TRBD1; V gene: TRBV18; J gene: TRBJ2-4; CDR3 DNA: TGTGCCAGCTCACTTTCCGGGACAGGGGTGATCGGGACCAAAAACATTCAGTACTTC; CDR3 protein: CASSLSGTGVIGTKNIQYF
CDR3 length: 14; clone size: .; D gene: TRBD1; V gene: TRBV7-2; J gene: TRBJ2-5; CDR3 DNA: TGTGCCAGCAGCTTGACGACAGGGTTAGAGACCCAGTACTTC; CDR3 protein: CASSLTTGLETQYF
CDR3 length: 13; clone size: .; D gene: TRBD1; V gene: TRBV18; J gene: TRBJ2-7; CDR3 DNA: TGTGCCAGCTCACAGACAGGGGACTACGAGCAGTACTTC; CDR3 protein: CASSQTGDYEQYF
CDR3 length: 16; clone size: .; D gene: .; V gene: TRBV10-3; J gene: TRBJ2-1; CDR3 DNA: TGTGCCATCAGTGAGTCACGGGAGGGGGCGAGGGGTGAGCAGTTCTTC; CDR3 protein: CAISESREGARGEQFF
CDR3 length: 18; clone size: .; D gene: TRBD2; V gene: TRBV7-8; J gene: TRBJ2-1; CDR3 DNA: TGTGCCAGCAGCTTACGGGCTAGCGGGGGGAGCTCCTACAATGAGCAGTTCTTC; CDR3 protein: CASSLRASGGSSYNEQFF
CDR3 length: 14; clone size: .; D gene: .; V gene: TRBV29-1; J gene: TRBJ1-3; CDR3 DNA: TGCAGCGTTGGGGCAGGAATCTCTGGAAACACCATATATTTT; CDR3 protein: CSVGAGISGNTIYF
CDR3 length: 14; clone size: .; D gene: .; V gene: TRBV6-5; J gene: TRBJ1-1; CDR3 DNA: TGTGCCAGCTGGGCGGGGGGCGCGTACACTGAAGCTTTCTTT; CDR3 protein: CASWAGGAYTEAFF
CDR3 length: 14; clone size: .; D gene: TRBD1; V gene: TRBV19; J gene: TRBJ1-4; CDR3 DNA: TGTGCCAGTAGTCTCCGACAGGGGGTAGTAAGACTGTTTTTT; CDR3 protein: CASSLRQGVVRLFF
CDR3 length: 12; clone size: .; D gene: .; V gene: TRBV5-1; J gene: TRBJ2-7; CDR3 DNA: TGCGCCAGCAGCTTCTCGGCCTACGAGCAGTACTTC; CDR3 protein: CASSFSAYEQYF
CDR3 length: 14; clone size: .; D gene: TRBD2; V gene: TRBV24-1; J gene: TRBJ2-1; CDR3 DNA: TGTGCCACCGAATCGGCGGGAGGGCGTGACGAGCAGTTCTTC; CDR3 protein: CATESAGGRDEQFF
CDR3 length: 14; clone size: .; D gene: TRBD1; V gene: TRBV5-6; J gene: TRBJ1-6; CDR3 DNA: TGTGCCAGCAGCTGGGGGACAGGGGATTCACCCCTCCACTTT; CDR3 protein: CASSWGTGDSPLHF
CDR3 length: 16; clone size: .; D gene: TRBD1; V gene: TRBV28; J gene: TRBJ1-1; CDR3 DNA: TGTGCCAGCGCCCAGGGGGGCCGGTTAAGAACACTGGGGGCTTTCTTT; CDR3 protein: CASAQGGRLRTLGAFF
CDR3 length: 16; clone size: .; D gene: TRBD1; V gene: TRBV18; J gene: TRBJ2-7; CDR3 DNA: TGTGCCAGCTCACCACCGAGGCAGGGGGCTACCTACGAGCAGTACTTC; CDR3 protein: CASSPPRQGATYEQYF
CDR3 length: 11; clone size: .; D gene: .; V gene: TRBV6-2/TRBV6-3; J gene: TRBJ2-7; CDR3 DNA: TGTGCCAGCAGTTACTTCGACGAGCAGTACTTC; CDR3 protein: CASSYFDEQYF
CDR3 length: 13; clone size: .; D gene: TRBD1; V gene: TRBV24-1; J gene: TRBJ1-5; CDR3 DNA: TGTGCCACCAGTTACAGGGGACGGCAGCCCCAGCATTTT; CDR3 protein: CATSYRGRQPQHF
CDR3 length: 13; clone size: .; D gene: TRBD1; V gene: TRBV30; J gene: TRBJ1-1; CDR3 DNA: TGTGCCTGGACCGGACAGGGACTAACTGAAGCTTTCTTT; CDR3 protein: CAWTGQGLTEAFF
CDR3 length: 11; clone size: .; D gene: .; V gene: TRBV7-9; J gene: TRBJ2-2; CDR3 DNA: TGTGCCAGCACCATAGTAGGGGAGCTGTTTTTT; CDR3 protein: CASTIVGELFF
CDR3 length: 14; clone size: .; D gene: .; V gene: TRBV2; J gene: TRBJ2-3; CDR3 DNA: TGTGCCAGCAGGGCGGGGCTCAGCACAGATACGCAGTATTTT; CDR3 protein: CASRAGLSTDTQYF
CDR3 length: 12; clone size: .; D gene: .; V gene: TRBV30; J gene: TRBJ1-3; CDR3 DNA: TGTGCCTGGACCCCAGCGGCGTACACCATATATTTT; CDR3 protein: CAWTPAAYTIYF
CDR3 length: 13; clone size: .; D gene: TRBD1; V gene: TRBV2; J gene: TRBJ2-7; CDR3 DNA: TGTGCCAGCTCTGGGACAGCCTCCTACGAGCAGTACTTC; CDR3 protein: CASSGTASYEQYF
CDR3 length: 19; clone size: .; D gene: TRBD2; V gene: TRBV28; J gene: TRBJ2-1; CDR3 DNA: TGTGCCAGCAGTCTCCCCTATTTGGCGGGAGGGTTTAAAGGCAATGAGCAGTTCTTC; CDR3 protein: CASSLPYLAGGFKGNEQFF
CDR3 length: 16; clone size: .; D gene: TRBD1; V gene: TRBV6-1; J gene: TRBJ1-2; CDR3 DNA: TGTGCCAGCAGTGACTGGACAGGGAGACCTAACTATGGCTACACCTTC; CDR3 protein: CASSDWTGRPNYGYTF
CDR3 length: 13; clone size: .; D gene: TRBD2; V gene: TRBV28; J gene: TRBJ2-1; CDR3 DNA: TGTGCCAGCAGTTTGGGGACTAGGAGTGAGCAGTTCTTC; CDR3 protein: CASSLGTRSEQFF
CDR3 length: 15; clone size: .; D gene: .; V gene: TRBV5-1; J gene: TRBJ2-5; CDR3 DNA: TGCGCCAGCAGCTCGACGACACGCCACCAAGAGACCCAGTACTTC; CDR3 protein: CASSSTTRHQETQYF
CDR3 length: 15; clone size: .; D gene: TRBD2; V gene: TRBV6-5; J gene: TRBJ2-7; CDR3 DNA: TGTGCCAGCAGTAGTAGCGGGGCCACCTCCTACGAGCAGTACTTC; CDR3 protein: CASSSSGATSYEQYF
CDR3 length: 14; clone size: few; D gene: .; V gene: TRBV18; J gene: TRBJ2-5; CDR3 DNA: TGTGCCAGCCGGGGGATGAGTGGAAAAGAGACCCAGTACTTC; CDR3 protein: CASRGMSGKETQYF
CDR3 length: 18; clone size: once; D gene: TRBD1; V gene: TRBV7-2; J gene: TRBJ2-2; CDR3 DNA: TGTGCCAGCAGCCGCCAATTAAAGACAGGGGGTGGAACCGGGGAGCTGTTTTTT; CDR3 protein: CASSRQLKTGGGTGELFF
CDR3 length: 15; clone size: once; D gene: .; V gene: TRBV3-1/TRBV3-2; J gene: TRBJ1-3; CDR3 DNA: TGTGCCAGCAGCCACAGACTCCGCTCTGGAAACACCATATATTTT; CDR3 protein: CASSHRLRSGNTIYF
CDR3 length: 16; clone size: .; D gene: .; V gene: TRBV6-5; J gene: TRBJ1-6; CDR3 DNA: TGTGCCAGCAGTTACTCCCTGGGACACCTGAATTCACCCCTCCACTTT; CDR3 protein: CASSYSLGHLNSPLHF
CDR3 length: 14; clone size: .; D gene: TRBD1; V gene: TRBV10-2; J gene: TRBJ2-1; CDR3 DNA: TGCGCCAGCAGCCCAAGGACAGGGTTTAATGAGCAGTTCTTC; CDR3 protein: CASSPRTGFNEQFF
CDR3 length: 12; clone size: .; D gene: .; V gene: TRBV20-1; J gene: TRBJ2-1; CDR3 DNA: TGCAGTGCTAGTCGAACGGACAATGAGCAGTTCTTC; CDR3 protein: CSASRTDNEQFF
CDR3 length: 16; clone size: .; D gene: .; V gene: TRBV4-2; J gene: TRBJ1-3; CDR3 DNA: TGTGCCAGCAGCCAAGTTCAGGCCGACTCTGGAAACACCATATATTTT; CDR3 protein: CASSQVQADSGNTIYF
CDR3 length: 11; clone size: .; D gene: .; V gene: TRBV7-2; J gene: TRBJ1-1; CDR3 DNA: TGTGCCAGCAGCCAACGGAGTGAAGCTTTCTTT; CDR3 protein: CASSQRSEAFF
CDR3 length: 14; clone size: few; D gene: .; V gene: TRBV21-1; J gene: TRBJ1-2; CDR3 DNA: TGTGCCAGCACCTTACAGGGGGCTATCTATGGCTACACCTTC; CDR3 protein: CASTLQGAIYGYTF
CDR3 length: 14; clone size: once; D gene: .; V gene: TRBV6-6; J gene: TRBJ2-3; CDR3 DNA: TGTGCCAGCAGTTACCCCGGGGGCACAGATACGCAGTATTTT; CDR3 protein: CASSYPGGTDTQYF
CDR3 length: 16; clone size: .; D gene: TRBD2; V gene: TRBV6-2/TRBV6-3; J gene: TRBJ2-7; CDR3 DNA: TGTGCCAGCAGTCCGATGGGGCCTAGCGGGAGTTTCGAGCAGTACTTC; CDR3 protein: CASSPMGPSGSFEQYF
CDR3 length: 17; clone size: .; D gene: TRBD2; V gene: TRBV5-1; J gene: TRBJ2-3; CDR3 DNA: TGCGCCAGCAGCTCTCCTAGCGGGGGGGGGCCCACAGATACGCAGTATTTT; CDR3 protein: CASSSPSGGGPTDTQYF
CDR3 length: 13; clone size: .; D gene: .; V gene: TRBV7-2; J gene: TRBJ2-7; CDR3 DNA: TGTGCCAGCTGGAGCGGGTTTTCCTACGAGCAGTACTTC; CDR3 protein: CASWSGFSYEQYF
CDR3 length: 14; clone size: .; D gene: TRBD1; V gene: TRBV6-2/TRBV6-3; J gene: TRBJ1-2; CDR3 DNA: TGTGCCAGCAGTGAGGACAGGCCCCAGTACGGCTACACCTTC; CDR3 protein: CASSEDRPQYGYTF
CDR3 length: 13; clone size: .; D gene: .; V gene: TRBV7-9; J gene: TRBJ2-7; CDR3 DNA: TGTGCCAGCAGCTTAGAAGGGGGATACGAGCAGTACTTC; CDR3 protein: CASSLEGGYEQYF
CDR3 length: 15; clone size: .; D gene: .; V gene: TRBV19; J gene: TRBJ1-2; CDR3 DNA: TGTGCCAGTAGTACAACCCTGACAACTAACTATGGCTACACCTTC; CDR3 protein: CASSTTLTTNYGYTF
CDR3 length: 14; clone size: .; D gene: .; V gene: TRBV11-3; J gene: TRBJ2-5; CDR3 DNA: TGTGCCAGCAGATCAGGGACAATACAAGAGACCCAGTACTTC; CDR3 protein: CASRSGTIQETQYF